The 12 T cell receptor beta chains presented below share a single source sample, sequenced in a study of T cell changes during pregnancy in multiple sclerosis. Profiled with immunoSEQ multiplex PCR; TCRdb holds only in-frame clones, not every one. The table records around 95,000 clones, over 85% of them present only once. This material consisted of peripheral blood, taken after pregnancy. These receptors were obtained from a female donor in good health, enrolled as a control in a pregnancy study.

The CDR3 sequence: CASSFIRGRDEQFF. CDR3 coding DNA: TGTGCCAGCAGTTTCATCCGGGGGAGGGATGAGCAGTTCTTC. V and J are TRBV28 and TRBJ2-1; the match to TRBD2 covers 7 bases. Germline V gives CDR1 MDHEN, CDR2 SYDVKM. The trim removed 3 bases at V and 8 bases at J, leaving 7 bases unmatched. The CDR3 consists of 14 residues.

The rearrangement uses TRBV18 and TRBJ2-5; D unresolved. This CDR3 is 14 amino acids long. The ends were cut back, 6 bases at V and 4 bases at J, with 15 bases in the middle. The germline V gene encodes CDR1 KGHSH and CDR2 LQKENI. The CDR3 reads CASSRDIGPETQYF. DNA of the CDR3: TGTGCCAGCTCGCGTGACATAGGTCCAGAGACCCAGTACTTC.

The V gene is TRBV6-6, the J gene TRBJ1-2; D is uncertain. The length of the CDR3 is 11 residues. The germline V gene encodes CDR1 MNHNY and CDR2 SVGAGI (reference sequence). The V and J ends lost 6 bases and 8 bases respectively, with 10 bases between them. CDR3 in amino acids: CASREGGGYTF. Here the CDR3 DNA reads TGTGCCAGCAGAGAGGGTGGCGGCTACACCTTC.

CDR3 in DNA: TGTGCCAGCAGTTATGGGAGCGGGAGGAACGATGAGCAGTTCTTC. Translation: CASSYGSGRNDEQFF. This rearrangement joins TRBV27 to TRBJ2-1; 9 bases are a match to TRBD2. In germline, CDR1 is MNHEY, CDR2 SMNVEV (reference sequence). Trimming at V came to 4 bases and at J to 8 bases, leaving 9 bases not matched to a gene. This CDR3 has 15 residues.

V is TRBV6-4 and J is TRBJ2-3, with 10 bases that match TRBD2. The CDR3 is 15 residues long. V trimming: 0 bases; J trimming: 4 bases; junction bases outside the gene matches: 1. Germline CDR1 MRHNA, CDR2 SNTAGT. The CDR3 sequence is CASSDSLAGPDTQYF. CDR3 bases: TGTGCCAGCAGTGACTCACTAGCGGGACCAGATACGCAGTATTTT.

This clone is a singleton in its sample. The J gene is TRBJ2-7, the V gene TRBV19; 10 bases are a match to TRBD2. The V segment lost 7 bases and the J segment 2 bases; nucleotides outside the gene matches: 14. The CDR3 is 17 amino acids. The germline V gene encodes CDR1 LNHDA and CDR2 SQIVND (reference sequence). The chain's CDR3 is CASTPSVVSGRTYEQYF. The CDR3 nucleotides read TGTGCCAGTACCCCCTCCGTCGTTAGCGGGAGGACCTACGAGCAGTACTTC.

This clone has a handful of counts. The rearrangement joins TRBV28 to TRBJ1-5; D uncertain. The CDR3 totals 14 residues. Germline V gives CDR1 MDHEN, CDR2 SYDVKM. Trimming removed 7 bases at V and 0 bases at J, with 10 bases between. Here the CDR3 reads CASIGGVSNQPQHF. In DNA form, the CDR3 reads TGTGCCAGCATTGGCGGGGTTAGCAATCAGCCCCAGCATTTT.

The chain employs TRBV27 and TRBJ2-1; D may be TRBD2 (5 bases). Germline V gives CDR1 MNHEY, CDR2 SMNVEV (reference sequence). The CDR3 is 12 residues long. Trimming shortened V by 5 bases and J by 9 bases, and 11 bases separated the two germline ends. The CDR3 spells CASSQRLGEQFF. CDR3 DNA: TGTGCCAGCAGTCAGCGGCTTGGTGAGCAGTTCTTC.

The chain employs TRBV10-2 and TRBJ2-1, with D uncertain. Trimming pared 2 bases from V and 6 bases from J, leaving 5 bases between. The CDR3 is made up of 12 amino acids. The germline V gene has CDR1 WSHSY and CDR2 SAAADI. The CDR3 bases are TGCGCCAGCAGTGAGGTCCGCAATGAGCAGTTCTTC. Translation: CASSEVRNEQFF.

The CDR3 here is CASSSVGLAALDTQYF. The CDR3 coding sequence is TGTGCCAGCAGCTCGGTGGGACTAGCGGCCTTAGATACGCAGTATTTT. This chain connects TRBV28 to TRBJ2-3; 11 bases agree with TRBD2. The CDR3 totals 16 residues. The V segment lost 6 bases and the J segment 5 bases; nucleotides outside the gene matches: 10. Germline CDR1 MDHEN, CDR2 SYDVKM.

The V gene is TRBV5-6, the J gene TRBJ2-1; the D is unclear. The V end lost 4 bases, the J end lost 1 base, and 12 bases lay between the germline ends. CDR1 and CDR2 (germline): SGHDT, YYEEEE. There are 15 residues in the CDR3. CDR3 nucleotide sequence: TGTGCCAGCAGCCCTGCGGTGGCGTCCTACAATGAGCAGTTCTTC. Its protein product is CASSPAVASYNEQFF.

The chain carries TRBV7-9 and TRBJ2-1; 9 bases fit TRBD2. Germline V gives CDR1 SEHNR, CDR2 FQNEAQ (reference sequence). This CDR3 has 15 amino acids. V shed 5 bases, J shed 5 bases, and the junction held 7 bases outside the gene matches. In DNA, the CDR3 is TGTGCCAGCAGCCAACTAGCGGGTCATAACAATGAGCAGTTCTTC. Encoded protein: CASSQLAGHNNEQFF.